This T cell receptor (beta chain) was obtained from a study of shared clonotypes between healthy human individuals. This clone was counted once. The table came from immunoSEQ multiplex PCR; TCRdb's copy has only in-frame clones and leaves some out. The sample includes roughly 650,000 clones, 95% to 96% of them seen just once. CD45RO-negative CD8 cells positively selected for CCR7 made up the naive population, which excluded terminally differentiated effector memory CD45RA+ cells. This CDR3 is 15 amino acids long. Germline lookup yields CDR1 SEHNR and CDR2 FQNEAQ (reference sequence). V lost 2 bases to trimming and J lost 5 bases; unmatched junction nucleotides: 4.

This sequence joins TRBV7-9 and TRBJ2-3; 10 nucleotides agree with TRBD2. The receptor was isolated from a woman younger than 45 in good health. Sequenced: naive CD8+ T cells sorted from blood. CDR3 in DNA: TGTGCCAGCAGCTTACCTAGCGGGAGTGTAGATACGCAGTATTTT. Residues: CASSLPSGSVDTQYF.